This T cell receptor (beta chain) appears in the sequencing data of a study of graft-versus-host responses after intestinal transplantation. Study observations and caveats: Some patients had graft-donor T cell macrochimerism, and their allografts showed high graft-versus-host to host-versus-graft clonal ratios. Among circulating GvH clones, peak levels were associated with early post-transplant declines in HvG clones. Recipient bone marrow held GvH clones, some seen earlier in ileum or blood.

Germline CDR1 is SEHNR and CDR2 is FQNEAQ (reference sequence). The trim removed 0 bases at V and 2 bases at J, leaving 0 bases unmatched. The CDR3 runs to 14 residues. This clone was detected only once. Antigen: not known. The table came from immunoSEQ multiplex PCR; TCRdb's copy has only in-frame clones and leaves some out. The sample comprises tens of thousands of clones, 80% to 95% of which are singletons, and roughly 0.31% rests with the top ten. Sequenced here: unstimulated CD4+ T cells sorted from spleen or lymph node cells, sampled before intestinal transplant. The clonotype originates from a human donor who received an intestinal transplant. This chain uses TRBV7-9 with TRBJ2-5; 7 bases agree with TRBD1. The chain's CDR3 is CASSLATGQETQYF. The CDR3, as DNA: TGTGCCAGCAGCTTAGCGACAGGGCAAGAGACCCAGTACTTC.